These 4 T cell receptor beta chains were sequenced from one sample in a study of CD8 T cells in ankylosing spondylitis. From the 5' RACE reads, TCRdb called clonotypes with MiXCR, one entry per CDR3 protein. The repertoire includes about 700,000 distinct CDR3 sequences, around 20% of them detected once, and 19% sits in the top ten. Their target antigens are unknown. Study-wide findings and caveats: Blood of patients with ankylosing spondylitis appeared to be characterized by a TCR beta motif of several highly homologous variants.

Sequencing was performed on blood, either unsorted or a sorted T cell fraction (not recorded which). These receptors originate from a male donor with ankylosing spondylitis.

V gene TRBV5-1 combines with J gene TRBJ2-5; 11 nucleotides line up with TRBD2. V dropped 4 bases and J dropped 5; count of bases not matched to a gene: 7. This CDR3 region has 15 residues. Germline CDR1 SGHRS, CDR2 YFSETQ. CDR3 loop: CASSPSGGPEETQYF. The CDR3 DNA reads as TGCGCCAGCAGCCCTAGCGGGGGGCCCGAGGAGACCCAGTACTTC.

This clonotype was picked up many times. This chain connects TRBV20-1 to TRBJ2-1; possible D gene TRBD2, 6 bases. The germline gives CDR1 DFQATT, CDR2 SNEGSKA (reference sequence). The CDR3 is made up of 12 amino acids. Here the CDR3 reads CSQEGLSNEQFF. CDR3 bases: TGCAGCCAAGAGGGACTTTCCAATGAGCAGTTCTTC.

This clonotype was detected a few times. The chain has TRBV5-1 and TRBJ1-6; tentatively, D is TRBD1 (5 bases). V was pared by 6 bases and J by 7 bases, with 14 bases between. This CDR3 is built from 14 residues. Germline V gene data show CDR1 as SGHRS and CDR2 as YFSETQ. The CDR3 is CASKQGDINSPLHF. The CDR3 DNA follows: TGCGCCAGCAAGCAGGGTGATATAAATTCACCCCTCCACTTT.

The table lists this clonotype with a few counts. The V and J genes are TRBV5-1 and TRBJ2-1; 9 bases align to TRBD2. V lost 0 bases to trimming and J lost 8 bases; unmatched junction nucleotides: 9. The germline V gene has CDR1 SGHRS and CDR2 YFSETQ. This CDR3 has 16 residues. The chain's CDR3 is CASSLAGGGAWDEQFF. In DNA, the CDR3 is TGCGCCAGCAGCTTGGCCGGCGGGGGGGCTTGGGATGAGCAGTTCTTC.